This entry lists 29 T cell receptor beta chains sequenced from one sample in a study of blood T cell repertoires in COVID-19. Only in-frame clones appear in the TCRdb table, and some are missing; sequencing was by immunoSEQ multiplex PCR. The repertoire consists of a few hundred thousand clones, with 70% to 90% occurring once and the leading ten covering 6.6%. The sample consisted of PBMCs or T cells enriched from blood (not recorded which). The receptor set was obtained from a woman aged 45-65 years who had been exposed to COVID-19.

CDR3 amino acids: CASSPGGRKDTQYF. CDR3 coding DNA: TGTGCCAGCAGTCCGGGGGGGCGGAAAGATACGCAGTATTTT. V usage is TRBV25-1 and J usage is TRBJ2-3, with 8 bases matching TRBD2. This CDR3 region has 14 residues. From germline, CDR1 is MGHDK and CDR2 SYGVNS. V was pared by 5 bases and J by 5 bases, with 6 bases of the junction left unmatched.

The chain employs TRBV5-1 and TRBJ1-2, with a weak D call TRBD1 (6 bases). Germline V gives CDR1 SGHRS, CDR2 YFSETQ. CDR3 length: 15 amino acids. Trimming took off 3 bases at V and 7 bases at J, with 19 bases between the two ends. The CDR3 sequence is CASSSGDGTNSGYTF. The DNA of the CDR3 is TGCGCCAGCAGCTCCGGCGACGGGACAAACAGTGGCTACACCTTC.

This chain links TRBV5-1 with TRBJ2-7; TRBD2 agrees at 12 bases. V trimming: 3 bases; J trimming: 0 bases; junction bases outside the gene matches: 7. Germline CDR1 and CDR2: SGHRS and YFSETQ. The CDR3 consists of 17 residues. CDR3 coding DNA: TGCGCCAGCAGCTCGACTAGCGGGGGCTTTAGCTCCTACGAGCAGTACTTC. Amino acid sequence: CASSSTSGGFSSYEQYF.

The chain links TRBV6-4 to TRBJ2-2, with D perhaps matching TRBD2 (6 bases). The length of the CDR3 is 16 residues. V was shortened by 2 bases and J by 3 bases, with 13 bases between the two germline ends. Germline V lookup: CDR1 MRHNA, CDR2 SNTAGT. CDR3 coding DNA: TGTGCCAGCAGTGACAGTGCCGCGGGGCACACCGGGGAGCTGTTTTTT. This encodes CASSDSAAGHTGELFF.

This clone was picked up many times. The rearrangement joins TRBV18 to TRBJ1-5; a weak D match, TRBD1 (5 bases). CDR3 length: 14 amino acids. CDR1 is KGHSH and CDR2 is LQKENI in the germline V gene. V was trimmed by 2 bases and J by 7 bases, leaving 12 bases between them. As DNA, the CDR3 is TGTGCCAGCTCACCAGCAGATAGGGGCCAGCCCCAGCATTTT. Translation gives CASSPADRGQPQHF.

This clone was observed once. The V and J genes are TRBV4-3 and TRBJ2-7, with TRBD1 matching 12 bases. The CDR3 loop spans 15 amino acids. Germline V gene sequence: CDR1 LGHNA, CDR2 YSLEER. Trimming removed 0 bases from V and 5 bases from J; junction bases left unmatched: 2. In DNA, the CDR3 is TGCGCCAGCAGCCAAGACTGGGACAGGGGGCACGAGCAGTACTTC. It specifies CASSQDWDRGHEQYF.

This chain connects TRBV5-1 to TRBJ2-2; 8 bases are shared with TRBD2. This CDR3 is 14 amino acids long. The junction had 5 bases not matched to a gene; V was cut back by 5 bases and J by 5 bases. Germline CDR1 is SGHRS and CDR2 is YFSETQ. The CDR3 nucleotides are TGCGCCAGCAGACGGACTAGCAGTACCGGGGAGCTGTTTTTT. Translating gives CASRRTSSTGELFF.

This rearrangement joins TRBV2 to TRBJ1-5; 7 bases align to TRBD1. The CDR3 runs to 14 residues. Germline V gives CDR1 SNHLY, CDR2 FYNNEI. V shed 5 bases, J shed 4 bases, and the junction held 5 bases outside the gene matches. The CDR3 nucleotides are TGTGCCAGCAGTTCCGGGACAGTTAATCAGCCCCAGCATTTT. Residues: CASSSGTVNQPQHF.

This rearrangement joins TRBV18 to TRBJ2-7; 8 bases are a match to TRBD1. This CDR3 region has 14 residues. The ends lost 4 bases at V and 4 bases at J; junction bases unmatched: 6. Germline V gives CDR1 KGHSH, CDR2 LQKENI. The CDR3 protein is CASSQAGGRYEQYF. The CDR3, as DNA: TGTGCCAGCTCACAAGCAGGGGGCCGGTACGAGCAGTACTTC.

This chain uses TRBV18 with TRBJ1-1; 9 bases match TRBD1. The CDR3 spans 16 residues. Germline V CDR1 and CDR2: KGHSH, LQKENI. With V trimmed by 6 bases and J by 4 bases, 12 bases remained unmatched. The CDR3 sequence is CASSRRTGQGVTEAFF. The CDR3 region has the DNA TGTGCCAGCTCCCGGAGAACGGGACAGGGAGTCACTGAAGCTTTCTTT.

CDR3 bases: TGTGCCAGCAGCCTTCAGGACATTTACACAGATACGCAGTATTTT. It encodes CASSLQDIYTDTQYF. The chain couples TRBV9 to TRBJ2-3, with a tentative D call TRBD1 (5 bases). This CDR3 spans 15 amino acids. Germline-derived CDR1 and CDR2 are SGDLS and YYNGEE. With 4 bases removed from V and 2 bases from J, the gap between germline ends came to 14 bases.

V gene TRBV9 combines with J gene TRBJ1-3; 7 bases map to TRBD1. Germline trimming cut 0 bases from V and 0 bases from J; bases unmatched to any gene: 3. The CDR3 contains 16 residues. Germline V lookup: CDR1 SGDLS, CDR2 YYNGEE. CDR3 DNA sequence: TGTGCCAGCAGCGTAGGGGACAGTTTCTCTGGAAACACCATATATTTT. Translating it yields CASSVGDSFSGNTIYF.

V is TRBV7-2 and J is TRBJ2-1; tentatively, D is TRBD2 (7 bases). This CDR3 region has 17 residues. CDR1 is SGHTA and CDR2 is FQGNSA in the germline V gene. Between the trimmed V and J ends, which lost 4 bases and 4 bases, there was a span of 20 bases. The CDR3 coding sequence is TGTGCCAGCAGCTACACTTTCCGGGGGGCGCCTTACAATGAGCAGTTCTTC. Translated: CASSYTFRGAPYNEQFF. The full variable domain, rest sourced from reference TRBV7-2 and TRBJ2-1, is GAGVSQSPSNKVTEKGKDVELRCDPISGHTALYWYRQSLGQGLEFLIYFQGNSAPDKSGLPSDRFSAERTGGSVSTLTIQRTQQEDSAVYLCASSYTFRGAPYNEQFFGPGTRLTVL.

The V gene is TRBV6-6, the J gene TRBJ1-1; no firm D call. This CDR3 spans 14 amino acids. Deletions cut 4 bases from V and 5 bases from J, with 14 bases between. CDR1 is MNHNY and CDR2 is SVGAGI in the germline V gene (reference sequence). Written as DNA, the CDR3 is TGTGCCAGCAGTTGGGAAGGTTCGGGGACTGAAGCTTTCTTT. It specifies CASSWEGSGTEAFF.

The V and J genes are TRBV11-2 and TRBJ2-1; D call uncertain. The V gene lost 4 bases and the J gene lost 13 bases, with 11 bases spanning the gap. The CDR3 is made up of 11 amino acids. The V gene's germline CDR1 is SGHAT and CDR2 FQNNGV. The CDR3 DNA reads as TGTGCCAGCAGCTCCAACTATGGACAGTTCTTC. Encoded protein: CASSSNYGQFF.

This CDR3 is CASSPRRDSYGYTF. The DNA of the CDR3 is TGTGCCAGCAGCCCGCGCCGGGACAGCTATGGCTACACCTTC. V and J are TRBV9 and TRBJ1-2; 7 bases map to TRBD1. The trim removed 4 bases at V and 4 bases at J, leaving 7 bases unmatched. The CDR3 totals 14 residues. Germline loops: CDR1 SGDLS, CDR2 YYNGEE.

This clone was observed a single time. The chain joins TRBV6-5 to TRBJ1-5; D may be TRBD1 (6 bases). CDR1 and CDR2 (germline): MNHEY, SVGAGI. Trimming removed 5 bases from V and 4 bases from J, with 15 bases in between. This CDR3 comprises 15 residues. The CDR3: CASSPRQAGNQPQHF. DNA of the CDR3: TGTGCCAGCAGTCCACGACAGGCCGGGAATCAGCCCCAGCATTTT.

The genes are TRBV6-5 and TRBJ1-2, with a weak D call TRBD1 (5 bases). CDR1 MNHEY and CDR2 SVGAGI come from the germline V gene. V was cut by 5 bases and J by 5 bases, with 15 bases left in between. The CDR3 contains 14 residues. The CDR3 protein is CASSQGPRYYGYTF. The DNA for the CDR3 is TGTGCCAGCAGTCAGGGCCCAAGATATTATGGCTACACCTTC.

Turning to this clone: The junction differs from germline at one of its ends, possibly a read error. The V and J genes are TRBV19 and TRBJ1-5; D may be TRBD1 (6 bases). The CDR3 covers 14 residues. CDR1 LNHDA and CDR2 SQIVND come from the germline V gene (reference sequence). The CDR3 loop is CVSTPDSQDQPQHF. In DNA, the CDR3 is TGTGTCAGTACCCCGGACAGTCAGGATCAGCCCCAGCATTTT.

CDR3 nucleotide sequence: TGTGCCAGCAGCCTTTATCGGGGGTTCACTGAAGCTTTCTTT. Protein sequence: CASSLYRGFTEAFF. This chain links TRBV14 with TRBJ1-1, with D possibly being TRBD1 (5 bases). The CDR3 is made up of 14 amino acids. V lost 4 bases to trimming and J lost 4 bases, with 13 bases between them. Germline CDR1 reads SGHDN; CDR2 reads FVKESK.

V gene TRBV4-2 combines with J gene TRBJ1-3; 9 bases are a match to TRBD1. The CDR3 has 18 residues. Losses at the gene ends were 0 bases for V and 2 bases for J; bases not matched to a gene: 8. The germline gives CDR1 LGHNA, CDR2 YNFKEQ. The CDR3 protein is CASSQEVTGGSTGNTIYF. CDR3 in DNA: TGTGCCAGCAGCCAAGAGGTCACAGGGGGCTCAACTGGAAACACCATATATTTT.

The chain employs TRBV25-1 and TRBJ2-7; D unclear. The CDR3 loop spans 12 amino acids. With 3 bases removed from V and 0 bases from J, the gap between germline ends came to 3 bases. Germline loops: CDR1 MGHDK, CDR2 SYGVNS. This CDR3 reads CASSDLSYEQYF. In nucleotides, the CDR3 is TGTGCCAGCAGTGACCTCTCCTACGAGCAGTACTTC.

The chain has TRBV9 and TRBJ2-2; no clear D gene. CDR3 length equals 14 residues. In germline, CDR1 is SGDLS, CDR2 YYNGEE. V was clipped by 0 bases and J by 5 bases, with 8 bases between them. Written as DNA, the CDR3 is TGTGCCAGCAGCGTAGTGGGCTTTACCGGGGAGCTGTTTTTT. Protein sequence: CASSVVGFTGELFF.

V and J are TRBV7-9 and TRBJ2-2; 11 bases fit TRBD2. Germline-derived CDR1 and CDR2 are SEHNR and FQNEAQ (reference sequence). The V segment lost 5 bases and the J segment 3 bases; nucleotides outside the gene matches: 8. This CDR3 has 17 residues. As DNA, the CDR3 is TGTGCCAGCAGCCCCATCCTAGCGGGGGGACACACCGGGGAGCTGTTTTTT. This translates into CASSPILAGGHTGELFF.

The rearrangement links TRBV11-2 to TRBJ2-1; the D gene is possibly TRBD1 (7 bases). V was pared by 4 bases and J by 4 bases, with 17 bases between. Germline V gene lookup returns CDR1 SGHAT and CDR2 FQNNGV. The CDR3 covers 16 residues. The chain's CDR3 is CASSYSGGLIYNEQFF. The CDR3 bases are TGTGCCAGCAGCTATTCAGGGGGGCTAATTTACAATGAGCAGTTCTTC.

The rearrangement links TRBV29-1 to TRBJ2-1; D is unclear. The ends were cut back, 6 bases at V and 4 bases at J, with 16 bases in the middle. Germline CDR1 is SQVTM and CDR2 is ANQGSEA. There are 14 residues in the CDR3. CDR3 nucleotides: TGCAGCGTGGTACAGATCATTAGATACAATGAGCAGTTCTTC. Its protein is CSVVQIIRYNEQFF.

The V call is TRBV5-6, the J call TRBJ2-1, with 8 bases identical to TRBD1. There are 14 residues in the CDR3. Germline V gene lookup returns CDR1 SGHDT and CDR2 YYEEEE. V was clipped by 2 bases and J by 4 bases; unmatched bases: 2. The CDR3 sequence: CASSFGQGYNEQFF. The CDR3 DNA reads TGTGCCAGCAGCTTCGGACAGGGATACAATGAGCAGTTCTTC.

As concerns this clone: Other DNA sequences from this sample encode an identical CDR3 as well. The V and J genes are TRBV9 and TRBJ1-2; possibly TRBD1 for D (5 bases). V was cut by 3 bases and J by 7 bases, with 16 bases left in between. Germline lookup yields CDR1 SGDLS and CDR2 YYNGEE. The CDR3 sequence is 14 residues long. The CDR3, as DNA: TGTGCCAGCAGCGCCCGGTGGGGCCAGAGTGGCTACACCTTC. This encodes CASSARWGQSGYTF. Supplemented by reference TRBV9 and TRBJ1-2, the full variable domain reads DSGVTQTPKHLITATGQRVTLRCSPRSGDLSVYWYQQSLDQGLQFLIQYYNGEERAKGNILERFSAQQFPDLHSELNLSSLELGDSALYFCASSARWGQSGYTFGSGTRLTVV.

This sequence joins TRBV12-5 and TRBJ1-2; possible D gene TRBD1, 5 bases. Germline loops: CDR1 LGHNT, CDR2 FRNRAP. The CDR3 length is 15 residues. V lost 6 bases to trimming and J lost 5 bases, with 19 bases between them. Here the CDR3 reads CASGLAGPRWYGYTF. The CDR3 region has the DNA TGTGCTAGTGGCCTTGCGGGACCCCGATGGTATGGCTACACCTTC.